The next 5 T cell receptor beta chains were all read from a single sample in a study of cytomegalovirus exposure and HLA in healthy donors. PCR used 60 Vbeta primers and 13 Jbeta primers. The method was immunoSEQ multiplex PCR; TCRdb's version includes in-frame clones alone and lacks a portion of them. The table includes tens of thousands of clones, around 83% detected once. The specimen sequenced was PBMCs. These receptors were collected from a human donor in good health.

This clone was observed a few times. The chain employs TRBV7-2 and TRBJ2-1; 9 nucleotides agree with TRBD2. This CDR3 spans 15 amino acids. Germline CDR1 reads SGHTA; CDR2 reads FQGNSA. The V gene end was trimmed by 4 bases and the J gene end by 0 bases; junction bases not matched to a gene: 1. The CDR3 is CASSYSGSSYNEQFF. CDR3 nucleotide sequence: TGTGCCAGCAGCTATAGCGGGAGCTCCTACAATGAGCAGTTCTTC.

V is TRBV7-9 and J is TRBJ1-2, with D unclear. Germline-derived CDR1 and CDR2 are SEHNR and FQNEAQ (reference sequence). The length of the CDR3 is 14 residues. Trimming cost V 5 bases and J 2 bases, with 12 bases left between them. CDR3 sequence (DNA): TGTGCCAGCAGCCCCACAGAGATCAACTATGGCTACACCTTC. It specifies CASSPTEINYGYTF.

With regard to this clone: A junction boundary mismatches the germline segment, possibly from a read error. This chain connects TRBV7-9 to TRBJ1-3, with D maybe TRBD1 (5 bases). The CDR3 covers 14 residues. Germline assignment: CDR1 SEHNR and CDR2 FQNEAQ (reference sequence). CDR3 loop: CSSNRGISGNTIYF. CDR3 coding DNA: TGTTCCAGCAACCGGGGGATCTCTGGAAACACCATATATTTT.

V and J are TRBV11-2 and TRBJ2-5, with 7 bases lining up with TRBD1. The J call may be faulty, since TRBJ2-7 better matches the DNA end. This CDR3 contains 12 residues. Germline loops: CDR1 SGHAT, CDR2 FQNNGV. The chain's CDR3 is CASSRQGYEQYF. The CDR3 nucleotides are TGTGCCAGCAGCCGACAGGGCTACGAGCAGTACTTC.

This clone occurred once. The rearrangement uses TRBV15 and TRBJ1-2; the D gene is possibly TRBD1 (6 bases). CDR3 size: 15 residues. Germline V lookup: CDR1 LNHNV, CDR2 YYDKDF (reference sequence). The ends were cut back, 0 bases at V and 6 bases at J, with 14 bases in the middle. In DNA form, the CDR3 reads TGTGCCACCAGCAGAGAAGGGAGGGGGGTAGATGGCTACACCTTC. Residues: CATSREGRGVDGYTF.